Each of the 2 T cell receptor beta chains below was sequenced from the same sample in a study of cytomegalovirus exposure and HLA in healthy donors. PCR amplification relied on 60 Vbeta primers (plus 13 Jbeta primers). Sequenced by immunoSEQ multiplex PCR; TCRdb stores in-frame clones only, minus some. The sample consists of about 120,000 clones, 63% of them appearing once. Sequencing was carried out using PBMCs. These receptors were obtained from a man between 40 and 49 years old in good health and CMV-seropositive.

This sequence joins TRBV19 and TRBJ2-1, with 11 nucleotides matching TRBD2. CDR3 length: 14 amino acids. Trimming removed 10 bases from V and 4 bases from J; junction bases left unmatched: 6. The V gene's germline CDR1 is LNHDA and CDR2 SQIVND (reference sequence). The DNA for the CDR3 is TGTGCCACGAAGAGACTAGCGGGATACAATGAGCAGTTCTTC. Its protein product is CATKRLAGYNEQFF.

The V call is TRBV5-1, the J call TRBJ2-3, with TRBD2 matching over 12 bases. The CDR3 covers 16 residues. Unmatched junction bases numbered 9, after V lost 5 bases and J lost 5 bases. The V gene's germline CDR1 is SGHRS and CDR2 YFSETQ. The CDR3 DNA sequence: TGCGCCAGCAGGCTTGGACTAGCGGGAAAGGGAGATACGCAGTATTTT. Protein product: CASRLGLAGKGDTQYF. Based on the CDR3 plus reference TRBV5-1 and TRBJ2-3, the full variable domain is KAGVTQTPRYLIKTRGQQVTLSCSPISGHRSVSWYQQTPGQGLQFLFEYFSETQRNKGNFPGRFSGRQFSNSRSEMNVSTLELGDSALYLCASRLGLAGKGDTQYFGPGTRLTVL.